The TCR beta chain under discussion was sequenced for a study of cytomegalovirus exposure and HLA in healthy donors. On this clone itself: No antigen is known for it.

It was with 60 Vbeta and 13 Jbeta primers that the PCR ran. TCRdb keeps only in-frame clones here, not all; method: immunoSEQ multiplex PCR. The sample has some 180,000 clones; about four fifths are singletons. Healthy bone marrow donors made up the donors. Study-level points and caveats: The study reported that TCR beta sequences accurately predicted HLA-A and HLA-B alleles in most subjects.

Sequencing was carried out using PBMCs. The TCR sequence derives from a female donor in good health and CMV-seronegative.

The CDR3 region is CASNRRLADSYEQYF. For the CDR3, the DNA is TGTGCCAGCAATCGGCGGCTAGCCGATAGCTACGAGCAGTACTTC. This sequence joins TRBV6-6 and TRBJ2-7; possible D gene TRBD2, 5 bases. Between the trimmed V and J ends, which lost 7 bases and 3 bases, there was a span of 19 bases. Per the germline V gene, CDR1 is MNHNY and CDR2 is SVGAGI (reference sequence). This CDR3 comprises 15 residues.